Here is one T cell receptor beta chain with its context. The sample originates from a study of shared clonotypes between healthy human individuals. CDR3 length: 15 amino acids. Trimming pared 7 bases from V and 1 base from J, leaving 16 bases between. Germline CDR1 MDHEN, CDR2 SYDVKM. The assay was run at deep level. Here immunoSEQ multiplex PCR was the method, and the copy in TCRdb shows in-frame clones only, minus some. The sample lists about 1 million clones; about 70% were seen once. The specimen was memory CD4+ T cells sorted from blood. Subset reported: CD45RA-negative fraction. This sequence was found in a man between 18 and 35 years old in good health. This rearrangement joins TRBV28 to TRBJ1-1; tentative D call: TRBD1 (5 bases). CDR3 region: CASTLLGRGNTEAFF. CDR3 DNA: TGTGCCAGCACCCTTTTGGGGCGGGGGAACACTGAAGCTTTCTTT.